These 11 T cell receptor beta chains originate from one sample sequenced in a study of CXCR3-negative and CXCR3-positive naive CD8 T cells. The TRB libraries of cDNA were built by UMI-labeled 5' RACE. Each CDR3 protein gets one entry in TCRdb, which reprocessed the 5' RACE reads and gives no DNA. The sample table sets out approximately 39,000 distinct CDR3 sequences. The sequencing input was memory CD8+ T cells from blood. The receptors originated from a human donor in good health. Some clones in this sample may be carry-over from other donors' samples.

The chain uses TRBV4-3 and TRBJ2-7. Germline CDR1 and CDR2: LGHNA and YSLEER. CDR3 length: 13 amino acids. The CDR3 is CASSRGLSYEQYF.

This sequence joins TRBV12-3 or TRBV12-4 and TRBJ2-5; TCRdb returns TRBD1, unconfirmable since there is no DNA. This CDR3 has 14 residues. CDR3 protein: CASSLPGQPETQYF.

The V call is TRBV20-1, the J call TRBJ2-7; as DNA is missing, the TRBD2 call by TCRdb cannot be tested. Germline V lookup: CDR1 DFQATT, CDR2 SNEGSKA (reference sequence). There are 14 residues in the CDR3. The CDR3: CSARGLAGMYEQYF.

CDR3 sequence: CASSLVYGELFF. The chain recombines TRBV7-8 with TRBJ2-2. The CDR3 spans 12 residues. Germline V lookup: CDR1 SGHVS, CDR2 FQNEAQ. The full variable domain, completed using reference TRBV7-8 and TRBJ2-2, is GAGVSQSPRYKVAKRGQDVALRCDPISGHVSLFWYQQALGQGPEFLTYFQNEAQLDKSGLPSDRFFAERPEGSVSTLKIQRTQQEDSAVYLCASSLVYGELFFGEGSRLTVL.

This chain uses TRBV4-2 with TRBJ2-1; the TCRdb D gene call, TRBD1, has no DNA to confirm it. Germline V gene data show CDR1 as LGHNA and CDR2 as YNFKEQ. The CDR3 has 15 amino acids. The CDR3 loop is CASSQVQRAYNEQFF.

The rearrangement joins TRBV29-1 to TRBJ2-3; TCRdb indicates TRBD1, and absent DNA this call remains unverified. CDR1 is SQVTM and CDR2 is ANQGSEA in the germline V gene. The CDR3 sequence is 17 residues long. The CDR3 is CSAKGAGSSISTDTQYF.

The chain links TRBV29-1 to TRBJ1-1; TCRdb's assignment of TRBD1 cannot be checked, as there is no DNA. The CDR3 has 14 amino acids. Germline assignment: CDR1 SQVTM and CDR2 ANQGSEA. CDR3 sequence: CSVEDRDRDTEAFF.

The CDR3 region is CASSHGGGAYNEQFF. This chain connects TRBV4-1 to TRBJ2-1; TCRdb names TRBD1, which stays unverified in the absence of DNA. Germline lookup yields CDR1 MGHRA and CDR2 YSYEKL. This CDR3 region has 15 residues.

The rearrangement joins TRBV6-2 or TRBV6-3 to TRBJ2-2; the TRBD2 assignment by TCRdb is unverifiable without DNA. Per germline, CDR1 MNHEY and CDR2 SVGEGT. The CDR3 is 15 amino acids. The CDR3 reads CASTLAVDSGGELFF.

The chain couples TRBV6-1 to TRBJ2-2. The CDR3 totals 15 residues. The germline CDR1 and CDR2 sequences are MNHNS and SASEGT. The CDR3 loop is CASSELVTDTGELFF.

The gene calls are TRBV29-1 and TRBJ2-7; the TRBD1 assignment by TCRdb is unverifiable without DNA. Germline V gives CDR1 SQVTM, CDR2 ANQGSEA. The CDR3 covers 12 residues. CDR3 in amino acids: CSVEGTGYEQYF.